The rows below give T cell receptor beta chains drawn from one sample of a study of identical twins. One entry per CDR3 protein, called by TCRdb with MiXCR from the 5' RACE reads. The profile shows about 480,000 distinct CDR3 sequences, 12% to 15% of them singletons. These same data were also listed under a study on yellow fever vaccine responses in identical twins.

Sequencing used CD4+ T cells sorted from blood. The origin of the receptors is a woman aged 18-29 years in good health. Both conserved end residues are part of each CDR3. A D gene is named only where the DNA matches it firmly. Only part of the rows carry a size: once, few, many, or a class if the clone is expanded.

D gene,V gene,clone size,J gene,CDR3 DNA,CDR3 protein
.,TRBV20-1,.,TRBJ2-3,TGCAGTGCTCCGCTAGGGATAGACTTCTACACAGATACGCAGTATTTT,CSAPLGIDFYTDTQYF
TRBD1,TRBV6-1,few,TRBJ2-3,TGTGCCAGCAGGACTGGACAGGGGGGACCCACAGATACGCAGTATTTT,CASRTGQGGPTDTQYF
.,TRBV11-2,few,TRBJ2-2,TGTGCCAGCAGCCCCCCGTGGGGTGGTGGGGAGCTGTTTTTT,CASSPPWGGGELFF
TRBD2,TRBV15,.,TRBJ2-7,TGTGCCACCAGCAGACCCGGGACTAACTACGAGCAGTACTTC,CATSRPGTNYEQYF
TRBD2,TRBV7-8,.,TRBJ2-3,TGTGCCAGCAGCCCAAGTCCTAGCGGGGGGGAGAAACTAAGCACAGATACGCAGTATTTT,CASSPSPSGGEKLSTDTQYF
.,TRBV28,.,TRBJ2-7,TGTGCCAGCAGTTTTCCCCGGGGGTCGGCCTACGAGCAGTACTTC,CASSFPRGSAYEQYF
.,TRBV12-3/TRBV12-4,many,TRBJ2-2,TGTGCCAGCAGTTTAGGTTTTTCCGGGGAGCTGTTTTTT,CASSLGFSGELFF
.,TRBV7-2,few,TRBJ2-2,TGTGCCAGCAGCTTCAGGGGTTTGAAAGGGGAGCTGTTTTTT,CASSFRGLKGELFF
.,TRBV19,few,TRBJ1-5,TGTGCCAGTAGATCCGGTTATCAGCCCCAGCATTTT,CASRSGYQPQHF
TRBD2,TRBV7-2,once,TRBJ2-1,TGTGCCAGCAGCTCAGGAAGTGGGGGGGAGGCCCAGTTCTTC,CASSSGSGGEAQFF
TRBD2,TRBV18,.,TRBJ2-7,TGTGCCAGCTCTAGCGGGGATTCCTACGAGCAGTACTTC,CASSSGDSYEQYF
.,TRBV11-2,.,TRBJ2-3,TGTGCCAGCAGCACGGACACTTACACAGATACGCAGTATTTT,CASSTDTYTDTQYF
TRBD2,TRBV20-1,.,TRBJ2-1,TGCAGTGCTGAGACTAGCGGGGTTTACAATGAGCAGTTCTTC,CSAETSGVYNEQFF
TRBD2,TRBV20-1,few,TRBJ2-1,TGCAGTGCACCTAAAGCGGGGACCGGCGCTGAGCAGTTCTTC,CSAPKAGTGAEQFF
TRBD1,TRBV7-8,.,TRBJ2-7,TGTGCCAGCGTACACATACTAGGGACAGCCTACGAGCAGTACTTC,CASVHILGTAYEQYF
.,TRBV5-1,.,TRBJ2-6,TGCGCCAGCAGCTGGCAAGCTTCTGGGGCCAACGTCCTGACTTTC,CASSWQASGANVLTF
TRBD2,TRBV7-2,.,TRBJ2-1,TGTGCCAGCAGCACACTAGCGGGAGGTGGCTATGAGCAGTTCTTC,CASSTLAGGGYEQFF
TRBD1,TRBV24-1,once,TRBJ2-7,TGTGCCACCAGTGAGGGATGGACAGGGGCTCCCTACGAGCAGTACTTC,CATSEGWTGAPYEQYF
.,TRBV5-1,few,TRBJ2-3,TGCGCCAGCAGCTTGGCCGGAAAGGACACAGATACGCAGTATTTT,CASSLAGKDTDTQYF
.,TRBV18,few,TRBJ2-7,TGTGCCAGCTCACAAGCCGGGTCTAGCGAATACGAGCAGTACTTC,CASSQAGSSEYEQYF
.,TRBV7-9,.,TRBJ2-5,TGTGCCAGCAGCCTGACGGGCGTGGGAGAGACCCAGTACTTC,CASSLTGVGETQYF
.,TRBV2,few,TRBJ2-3,TGTGCCAGCAGTGGTAGGGGAGTTGCAGATACGCAGTATTTT,CASSGRGVADTQYF
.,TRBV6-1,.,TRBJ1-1,TGTGCCAGCATTCGCCCGTCCGGGAACACTGAAGCTTTCTTT,CASIRPSGNTEAFF
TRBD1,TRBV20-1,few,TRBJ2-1,TGCAGTGCATGGGACAGGGACTCCTACAATGAGCAGTTCTTC,CSAWDRDSYNEQFF
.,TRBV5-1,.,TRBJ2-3,TGCGCCAGCAGCTTGGAGGCCCGCACAGATACGCAGTATTTT,CASSLEARTDTQYF
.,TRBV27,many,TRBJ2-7,TGTGCCAGCAGTCCCCTCCGTGGGGGGGGCGAATCCTACGAGCAGTACTTC,CASSPLRGGGESYEQYF